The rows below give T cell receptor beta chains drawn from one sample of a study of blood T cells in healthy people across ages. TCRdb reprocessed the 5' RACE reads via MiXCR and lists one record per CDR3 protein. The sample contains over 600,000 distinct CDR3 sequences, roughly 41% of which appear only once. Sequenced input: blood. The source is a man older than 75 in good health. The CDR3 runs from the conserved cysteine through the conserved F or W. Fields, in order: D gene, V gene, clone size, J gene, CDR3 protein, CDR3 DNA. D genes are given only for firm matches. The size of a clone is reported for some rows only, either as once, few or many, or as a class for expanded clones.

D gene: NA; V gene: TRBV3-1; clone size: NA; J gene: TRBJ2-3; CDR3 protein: CASSQERISTQYF; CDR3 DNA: TGTGCCAGCAGCCAAGAGCGCATATCAACGCAGTATTTT
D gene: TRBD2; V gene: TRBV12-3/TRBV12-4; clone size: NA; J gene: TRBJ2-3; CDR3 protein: CASSRPILAGGITDTQYF; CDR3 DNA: TGTGCCAGCAGTAGACCCATTCTAGCGGGGGGCATCACAGATACGCAGTATTTT
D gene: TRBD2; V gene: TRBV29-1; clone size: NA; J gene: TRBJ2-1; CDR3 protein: CSVSREGREQFF; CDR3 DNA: TGCAGCGTTTCACGGGAGGGCCGTGAGCAGTTCTTC
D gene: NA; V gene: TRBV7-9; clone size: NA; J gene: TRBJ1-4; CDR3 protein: CASSPTGIRNEKLFF; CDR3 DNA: TGTGCCAGCAGCCCAACGGGGATTCGCAATGAAAAACTGTTTTTT
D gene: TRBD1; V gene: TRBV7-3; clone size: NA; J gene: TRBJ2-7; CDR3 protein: CASSHRGRRNEQYF; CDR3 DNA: TGTGCCAGCAGCCACAGGGGGCGCCGGAATGAGCAGTACTTC
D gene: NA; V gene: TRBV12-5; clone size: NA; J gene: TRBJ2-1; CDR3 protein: CASAIEEEDERFF; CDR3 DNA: TGTGCTAGTGCCATCGAGGAGGAGGATGAGCGGTTCTTC
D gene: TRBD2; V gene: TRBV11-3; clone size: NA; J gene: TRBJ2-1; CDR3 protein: CASSFDFGAGGNNEQFF; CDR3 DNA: TGTGCCAGCAGCTTTGATTTTGGAGCGGGAGGTAACAATGAGCAGTTCTTC
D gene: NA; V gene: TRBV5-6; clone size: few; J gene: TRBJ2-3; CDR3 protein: CASNLASATQYF; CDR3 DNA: TGTGCCAGCAACCTCGCCTCGGCTACGCAGTATTTT
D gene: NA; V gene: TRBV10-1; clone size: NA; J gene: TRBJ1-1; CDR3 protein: CASSEYREAEAFF; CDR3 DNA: TGCGCCAGCAGTGAGTACAGGGAGGCGGAAGCTTTCTTT
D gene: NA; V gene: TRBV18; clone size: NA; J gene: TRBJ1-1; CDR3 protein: CASSPYLDTEAFF; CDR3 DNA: TGTGCCAGCTCCCCATACTTGGACACTGAAGCTTTCTTT
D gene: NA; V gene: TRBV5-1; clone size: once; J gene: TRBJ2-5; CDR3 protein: CASSLEFRGGKETQYF; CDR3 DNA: TGCGCCAGCAGCTTGGAGTTTAGGGGAGGAAAAGAGACCCAGTACTTC
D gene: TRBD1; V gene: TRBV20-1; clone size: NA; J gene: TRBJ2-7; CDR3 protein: CSAGPVDRGRLGYEQYF; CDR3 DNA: TGCAGTGCTGGCCCCGTGGACAGGGGCCGTTTGGGGTACGAGCAGTACTTC
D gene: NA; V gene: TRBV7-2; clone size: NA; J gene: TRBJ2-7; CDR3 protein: CASSQKGPGWEQYF; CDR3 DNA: TGTGCCAGCAGCCAGAAGGGACCCGGCTGGGAGCAGTACTTC
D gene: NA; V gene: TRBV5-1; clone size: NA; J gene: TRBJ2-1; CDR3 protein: CASSASGAPVGEQFF; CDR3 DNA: TGCGCCAGCAGCGCCTCGGGAGCTCCGGTAGGGGAGCAGTTCTTC
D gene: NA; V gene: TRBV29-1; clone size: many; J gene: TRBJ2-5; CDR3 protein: CSARWGGFSETQYF; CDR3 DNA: TGCAGCGCCCGTTGGGGGGGCTTTTCCGAGACCCAGTACTTC
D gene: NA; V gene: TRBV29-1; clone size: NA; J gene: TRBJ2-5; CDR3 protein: CSVAGGWSAEETQYF; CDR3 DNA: TGCAGCGTTGCGGGTGGGTGGTCCGCGGAAGAGACCCAGTACTTC
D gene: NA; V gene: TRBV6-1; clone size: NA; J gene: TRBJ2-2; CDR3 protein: CAIQGFESGELFF; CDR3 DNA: TGTGCCATACAGGGATTTGAGTCCGGGGAGCTGTTTTTT
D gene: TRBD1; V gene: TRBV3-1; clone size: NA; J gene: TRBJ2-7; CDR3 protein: CASSQADRGQGKYF; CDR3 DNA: TGTGCCAGCAGCCAGGCGGACAGGGGTCAGGGGAAGTACTTC
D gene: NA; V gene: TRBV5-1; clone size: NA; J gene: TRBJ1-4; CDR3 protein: CASSLGWVANEKLFF; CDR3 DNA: TGCGCCAGCAGTTTGGGATGGGTTGCAAATGAAAAACTGTTTTTT
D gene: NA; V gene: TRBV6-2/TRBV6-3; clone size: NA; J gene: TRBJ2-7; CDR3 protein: CAITGTAGCEQYF; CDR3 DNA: TGCGCCATCACCGGGACAGCGGGCTGCGAGCAGTACTTC
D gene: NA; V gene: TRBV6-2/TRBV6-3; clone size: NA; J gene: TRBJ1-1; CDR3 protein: CASSSIGDTEAFF; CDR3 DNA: TGTGCCAGCAGTTCTATAGGGGACACTGAAGCTTTCTTT
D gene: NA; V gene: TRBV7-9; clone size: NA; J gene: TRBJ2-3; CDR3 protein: CASNSDRGAPRFRDTQYF; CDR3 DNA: TGTGCCAGCAACTCTGATCGTGGAGCGCCCCGATTTCGAGATACGCAGTATTTT
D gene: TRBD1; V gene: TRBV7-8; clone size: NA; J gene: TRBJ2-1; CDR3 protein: CASSFPDRAGNEQFF; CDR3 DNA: TGTGCCAGCAGCTTCCCGGACAGGGCGGGCAATGAGCAGTTCTTC
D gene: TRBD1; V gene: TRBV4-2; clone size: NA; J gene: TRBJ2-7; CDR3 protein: CASSPVLGTGGLYNEQYF; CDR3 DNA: TGTGCCAGCAGCCCGGTCCTGGGGACAGGGGGTTTGTACAATGAGCAGTACTTC
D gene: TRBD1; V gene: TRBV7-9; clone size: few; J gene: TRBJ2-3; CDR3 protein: CASSPRTGRKDTQYF; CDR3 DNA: TGTGCCAGCAGCCCCCGGACAGGGCGGAAAGATACGCAGTATTTT
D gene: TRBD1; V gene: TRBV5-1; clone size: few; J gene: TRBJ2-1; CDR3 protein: CASSFKGQGCEQFF; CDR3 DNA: TGCGCCAGCAGCTTCAAGGGACAGGGGTGTGAGCAGTTCTTC
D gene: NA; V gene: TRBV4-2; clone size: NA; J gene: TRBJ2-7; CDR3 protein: CASSREAATYNEQYF; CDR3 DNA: TGTGCCAGCAGCCGGGAAGCGGCGACCTACAATGAGCAGTACTTC
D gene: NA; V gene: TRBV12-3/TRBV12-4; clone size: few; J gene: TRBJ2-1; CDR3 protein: CASSVVGKDNEQFF; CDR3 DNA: TGTGCCAGCAGTGTTGTGGGGAAAGACAATGAGCAGTTCTTC
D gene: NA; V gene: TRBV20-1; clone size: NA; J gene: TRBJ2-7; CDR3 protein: CSAAGAVYEQYF; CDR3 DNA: TGCAGTGCCGCAGGGGCGGTCTACGAGCAGTACTTC